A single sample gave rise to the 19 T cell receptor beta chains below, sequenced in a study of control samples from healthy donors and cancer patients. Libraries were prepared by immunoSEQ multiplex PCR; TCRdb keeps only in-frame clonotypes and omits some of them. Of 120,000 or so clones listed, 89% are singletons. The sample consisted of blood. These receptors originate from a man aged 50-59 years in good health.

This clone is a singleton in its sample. The CDR3 bases are TGTGCCAGTAGTACCCCTAGGACAGATACGCAGTATTTT. It translates to CASSTPRTDTQYF. The chain uses TRBV19 and TRBJ2-3; the D is unclear. The germline gives CDR1 LNHDA, CDR2 SQIVND (reference sequence). The V gene lost 4 bases and the J gene lost 3 bases, with 8 bases spanning the gap. This CDR3 has 13 amino acids.

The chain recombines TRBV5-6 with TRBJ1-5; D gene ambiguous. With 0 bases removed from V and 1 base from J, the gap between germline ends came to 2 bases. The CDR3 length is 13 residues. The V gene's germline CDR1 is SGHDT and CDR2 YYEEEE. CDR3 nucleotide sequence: TGTGCCAGCAGCTTGGGAAGCAATCAGCCCCAGCATTTT. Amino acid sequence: CASSLGSNQPQHF.

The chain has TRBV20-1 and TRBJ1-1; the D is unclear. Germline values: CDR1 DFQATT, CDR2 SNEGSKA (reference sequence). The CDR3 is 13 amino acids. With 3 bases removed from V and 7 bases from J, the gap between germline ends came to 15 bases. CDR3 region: CSASGRAVGEAFF. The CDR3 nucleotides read TGCAGTGCTAGTGGTCGGGCGGTGGGTGAAGCTTTCTTT.

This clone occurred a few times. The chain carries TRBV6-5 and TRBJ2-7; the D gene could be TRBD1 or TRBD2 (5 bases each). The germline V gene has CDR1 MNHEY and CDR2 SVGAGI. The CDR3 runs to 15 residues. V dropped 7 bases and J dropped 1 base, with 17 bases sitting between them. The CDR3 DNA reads TGTGCCAGCACAACGGGGACCAGGGAATCCTACGAGCAGTACTTC. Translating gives CASTTGTRESYEQYF.

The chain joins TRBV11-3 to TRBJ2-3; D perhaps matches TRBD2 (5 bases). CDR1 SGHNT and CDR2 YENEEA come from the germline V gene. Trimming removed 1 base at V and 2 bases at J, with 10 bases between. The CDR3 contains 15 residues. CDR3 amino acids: CASSLGRGITDTQYF. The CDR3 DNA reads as TGTGCCAGCAGCTTAGGTCGGGGTATCACAGATACGCAGTATTTT.

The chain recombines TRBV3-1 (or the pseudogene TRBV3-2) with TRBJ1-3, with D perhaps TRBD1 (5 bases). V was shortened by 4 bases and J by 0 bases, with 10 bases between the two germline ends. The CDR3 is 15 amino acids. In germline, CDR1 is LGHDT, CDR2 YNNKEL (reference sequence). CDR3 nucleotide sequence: TGTGCCAGCAGCCCGACAGCAAGCTCTGGAAACACCATATATTTT. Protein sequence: CASSPTASSGNTIYF.

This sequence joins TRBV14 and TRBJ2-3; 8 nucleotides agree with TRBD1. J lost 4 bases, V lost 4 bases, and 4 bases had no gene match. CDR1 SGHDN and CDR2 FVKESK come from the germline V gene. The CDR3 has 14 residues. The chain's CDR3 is CASSLQGAADTQYF. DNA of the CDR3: TGTGCCAGCAGCCTTCAGGGGGCTGCAGATACGCAGTATTTT.

CDR3 DNA sequence: TGTGCCAGCAGCTTAGGGACACCCACCGGGGAGCTGTTTTTT. As protein: CASSLGTPTGELFF. The V call is TRBV7-6, the J call TRBJ2-2, with D tentatively TRBD1 (5 bases). Trimming cost V 1 base and J 4 bases, with 7 bases left between them. The V gene's germline CDR1 is SGHVS and CDR2 FNYEAQ. CDR3 length: 14 amino acids. The full variable domain, with the rest looked up from reference TRBV7-6 and TRBJ2-2, is GAGVSQSPRYKVTKRGQDVALRCDPISGHVSLYWYRQALGQGPEFLTYFNYEAQQDKSGLPNDRFSAERPEGSISTLTIQRTEQRDSAMYRCASSLGTPTGELFFGEGSRLTVL.

The CDR3 region is CASSPGLDNEQFF. Written as DNA, the CDR3 is TGTGCCAGCAGTCCTGGACTAGACAATGAGCAGTTCTTC. The chain uses TRBV27 and TRBJ2-1, with TRBD2 matching 7 bases. V dropped 5 bases and J dropped 5; count of bases not matched to a gene: 3. CDR1 and CDR2 (germline): MNHEY, SMNVEV (reference sequence). This CDR3 contains 13 residues.

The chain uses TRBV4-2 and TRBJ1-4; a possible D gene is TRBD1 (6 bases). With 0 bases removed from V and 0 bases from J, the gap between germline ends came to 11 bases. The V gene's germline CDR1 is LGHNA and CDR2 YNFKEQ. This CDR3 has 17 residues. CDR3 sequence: CASSQDPRGPTNEKLFF. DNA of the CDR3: TGTGCCAGCAGCCAAGATCCCAGGGGCCCAACTAATGAAAAACTGTTTTTT.

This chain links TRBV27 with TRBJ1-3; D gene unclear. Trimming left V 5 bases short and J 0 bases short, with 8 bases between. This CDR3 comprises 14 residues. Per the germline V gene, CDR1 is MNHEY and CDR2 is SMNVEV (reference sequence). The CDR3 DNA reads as TGTGCCAGCAGTGATAACTTCTCTGGAAACACCATATATTTT. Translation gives CASSDNFSGNTIYF.

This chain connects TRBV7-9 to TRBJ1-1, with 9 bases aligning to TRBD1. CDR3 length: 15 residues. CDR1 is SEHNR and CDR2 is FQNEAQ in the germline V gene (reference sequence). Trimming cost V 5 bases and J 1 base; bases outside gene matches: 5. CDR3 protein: CASSLRDRENTEAFF. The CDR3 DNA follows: TGTGCCAGCAGCCTCCGGGACAGGGAGAACACTGAAGCTTTCTTT.

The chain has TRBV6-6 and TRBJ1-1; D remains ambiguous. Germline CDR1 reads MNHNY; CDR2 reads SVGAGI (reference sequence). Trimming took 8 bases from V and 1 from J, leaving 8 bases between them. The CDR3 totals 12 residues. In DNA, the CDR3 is TGTGCCAGCCGGACGGGGAACACTGAAGCTTTCTTT. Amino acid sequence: CASRTGNTEAFF.

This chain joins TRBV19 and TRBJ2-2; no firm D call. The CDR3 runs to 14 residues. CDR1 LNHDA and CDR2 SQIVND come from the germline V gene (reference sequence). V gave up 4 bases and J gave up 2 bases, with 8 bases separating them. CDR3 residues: CASSNRRNTGELFF. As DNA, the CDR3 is TGTGCCAGTAGTAACAGACGTAACACCGGGGAGCTGTTTTTT.

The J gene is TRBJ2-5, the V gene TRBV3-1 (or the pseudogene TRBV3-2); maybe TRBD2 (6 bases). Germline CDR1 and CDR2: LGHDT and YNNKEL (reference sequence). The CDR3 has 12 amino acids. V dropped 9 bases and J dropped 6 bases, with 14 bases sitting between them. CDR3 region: CASGRQDQTQYF. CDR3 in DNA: TGTGCCAGTGGGAGGCAGGACCAGACCCAGTACTTC.

CDR3 DNA: TGTGCCAGCAGCGTTGCAAGCGGGGGGAACACCGGGGAGCTGTTTTTT. It specifies CASSVASGGNTGELFF. The V gene is TRBV9, the J gene TRBJ2-2; 8 nucleotides agree with TRBD2. CDR1 and CDR2 (germline): SGDLS, YYNGEE. This CDR3 has 16 amino acids. The V gene end was trimmed by 2 bases and the J gene end by 1 base; junction bases not matched to a gene: 4.

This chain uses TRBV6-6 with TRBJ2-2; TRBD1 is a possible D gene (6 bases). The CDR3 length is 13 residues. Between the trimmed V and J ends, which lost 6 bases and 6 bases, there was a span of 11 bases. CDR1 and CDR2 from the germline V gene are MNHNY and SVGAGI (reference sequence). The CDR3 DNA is TGTGCCAGCAGGTCCAGGGGATCCGGGGAGCTGTTTTTT. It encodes CASRSRGSGELFF.

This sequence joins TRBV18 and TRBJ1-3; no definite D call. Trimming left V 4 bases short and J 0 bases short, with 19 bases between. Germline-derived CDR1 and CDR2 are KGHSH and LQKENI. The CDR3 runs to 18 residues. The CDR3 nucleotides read TGTGCCAGCTCACTCTCCATACCAGCAGGTAACTCTGGAAACACCATATATTTT. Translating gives CASSLSIPAGNSGNTIYF.

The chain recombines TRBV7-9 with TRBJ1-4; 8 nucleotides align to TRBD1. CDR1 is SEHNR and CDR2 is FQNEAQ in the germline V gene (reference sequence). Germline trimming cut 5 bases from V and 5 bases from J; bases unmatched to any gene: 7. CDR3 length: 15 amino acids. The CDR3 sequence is CASSPRTGLNEKLFF. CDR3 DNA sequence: TGTGCCAGCAGCCCTAGGACAGGGCTAAATGAAAAACTGTTTTTT. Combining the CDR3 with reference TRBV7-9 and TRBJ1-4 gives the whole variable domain DTGVSQNPRHKITKRGQNVTFRCDPISEHNRLYWYRQTLGQGPEFLTYFQNEAQLEKSRLLSDRFSAERPKGSFSTLEIQRTEQGDSAMYLCASSPRTGLNEKLFFGSGTQLSVL.